This T cell receptor (beta chain) was profiled in a study of shared clonotypes between healthy human individuals. The wider study: Each donor contributed plates that comprised three CD4 naive, three CD4 memory, two CD8 naive and one CD8 memory.

The germline V and J ends were trimmed by 5 bases and 3 bases, with 11 bases remaining between them. From germline, CDR1 is MNHEY and CDR2 SMNVEV (reference sequence). The length of the CDR3 is 14 residues. TCRdb's table, derived via immunoSEQ multiplex PCR, lists solely in-frame clones and lacks some. Of around 2,000,000 clones in the sample, about 95% were seen once. Study-wide results and caveats: Around 5% was the fraction of naive CD4 clonotypes found shared across a few donors.

As concerns this clone: Antigen unknown.

Naive CD8 cells were CD45RO-negative, positively selected for CCR7, excluding terminally differentiated effector memory CD45RA+ cells. The sequenced sample consisted of naive CD8+ T cells sorted from blood. This chain connects TRBV27 to TRBJ1-5; D is unresolved. This receptor was taken from a young man in good health. The CDR3 DNA sequence: TGTGCCAGCAGTCCAAGACCGAACAATCAGCCCCAGCATTTT. It yields the protein CASSPRPNNQPQHF.